The 22 T cell receptor beta chains reported below all come from one sample, sequenced in a study of blood T cells in healthy people across ages. Using a J-beta primer mix together with a sample-barcoded 5' primer, a second PCR was run for roughly 7 to 12 cycles. Each CDR3 protein gets one entry after TCRdb re-called the 5' RACE reads with MiXCR. The repertoire includes roughly 1,500,000 distinct CDR3 sequences, roughly 32% of them detected once, and over 9% sits in the top ten. The sequenced sample was blood. These receptors were collected from a woman aged 30 to 39 in good health.

This clonotype came up a few times. The chain is built from TRBV18 and TRBJ2-7; D is ambiguous. The CDR3 extends over 16 amino acids. CDR1 is KGHSH and CDR2 is LQKENI in the germline V gene. Trimming left V 0 bases short and J 1 base short, with 13 bases between. CDR3 coding DNA: TGTGCCAGCTCACCACCTGGGCTAGGCTGGTCCTACGAGCAGTACTTC. Its protein product is CASSPPGLGWSYEQYF.

CDR3 sequence (DNA): TGTGCCAGCAGTTTATCCAACTCGAGGCGGCTGTACTTC. This encodes CASSLSNSRRLYF. The V and J genes are TRBV28 and TRBJ2-7; D unresolved. CDR3 length: 13 amino acids. Looked up from germline, CDR1 is MDHEN and CDR2 is SYDVKM. V dropped 1 base and J dropped 12 bases, with 16 bases sitting between them.

The chain recombines TRBV24-1 with TRBJ2-3; D gene ambiguous. In germline, CDR1 is KGHDR, CDR2 SFDVKD. V was shortened by 9 bases and J by 5 bases, with 11 bases between the two germline ends. This CDR3 spans 12 amino acids. The CDR3 bases are TGTGCCACCGGGAAGCGTGGAGATACGCAGTATTTT. It specifies CATGKRGDTQYF.

Remarks on this clonotype: The junction and the germline gene differ at one end; a read error may be behind it. The V call is TRBV4-1, the J call TRBJ2-5, with D possibly TRBD1 on 5 matching bases. This CDR3 is built from 14 residues. Germline lookup yields CDR1 MGHRA and CDR2 YSYEKL. CDR3 DNA: TGCGCCAACAGCCAAGGGGCCGACCAAGAGACCCAGTACTTC. This gives the protein CANSQGADQETQYF.

This clonotype appeared many times. V and J are TRBV6-5 and TRBJ2-7; 7 bases line up with TRBD1. Germline trimming cut 7 bases from V and 3 bases from J; bases unmatched to any gene: 6. This CDR3 region has 13 residues. Germline values: CDR1 MNHEY, CDR2 SVGAGI. CDR3 bases: TGTGCCAGCACCAACCCAGGGGGCTACGAGCAGTACTTC. It specifies CASTNPGGYEQYF.

This clonotype occurred many times. V and J are TRBV20-1 and TRBJ2-1; D is tentatively TRBD1 or TRBD2 (5 bases each). The CDR3 sequence is 15 residues long. Germline values: CDR1 DFQATT, CDR2 SNEGSKA (reference sequence). The CDR3 DNA follows: TGCAGAGCACTTAGACCGGGACCCCCTAACAATGAGCAGTTCTTC. Residues: CRALRPGPPNNEQFF.

This clonotype was counted a few times. V and J are TRBV20-1 and TRBJ2-3; the D gene is possibly TRBD2 (5 bases). V was pared by 0 bases and J by 2 bases, with 24 bases between. CDR1 DFQATT and CDR2 SNEGSKA come from the germline V gene (reference sequence). This CDR3 contains 19 residues. CDR3 amino acids: CSARDPGDSPTPFTDTQYF. As DNA, the CDR3 is TGCAGTGCTAGAGACCCCGGGGATTCTCCAACCCCATTCACAGATACGCAGTATTTT.

The gene calls are TRBV7-2 and TRBJ2-1; 10 positions match TRBD1. V was clipped by 1 base and J by 9 bases; unmatched bases: 6. The CDR3 has 15 residues. Germline V gene lookup returns CDR1 SGHTA and CDR2 FQGNSA. CDR3 sequence (DNA): TGTGCCAGCAGCTTAGTCGGGACAGGGGTTACTGAGCAGTTCTTC. It codes for CASSLVGTGVTEQFF.

V and J are TRBV27 and TRBJ2-7; 7 nucleotides agree with TRBD2. V lost 4 bases, J lost 3 bases, and 9 bases stayed unmatched. The CDR3 totals 15 residues. From germline, CDR1 is MNHEY and CDR2 SMNVEV (reference sequence). The DNA of the CDR3 is TGTGCCAGCAGTTGGAGTCGGGGCGGGAGCTACGAGCAGTACTTC. It translates to CASSWSRGGSYEQYF.

On this clonotype itself: A junction boundary mismatches the germline segment, possibly from a read error. The CDR3 loop is CAGSRGGLPTDTQYF. The CDR3, as DNA: TGTGCCGGCAGCCGAGGGGGCCTCCCCACAGATACGCAGTATTTT. The chain carries TRBV9 and TRBJ2-3; 7 bases are a match to TRBD1. This CDR3 is 15 amino acids long. Germline CDR1 and CDR2: SGDLS and YYNGEE.

The J gene is TRBJ2-6, the V gene TRBV7-3; no firm D call. The CDR3 runs to 19 residues. Germline V lookup: CDR1 SGHTA, CDR2 FQGTGA. V dropped 5 bases and J dropped 4 bases, with 24 bases sitting between them. The CDR3 sequence: CASSPSNNPYPLGANVLTF. In DNA, the CDR3 is TGTGCCAGCAGCCCATCCAACAACCCCTATCCCCTCGGGGCCAACGTCCTGACTTTC.

This clonotype was detected only a few times. This chain links TRBV5-1 with TRBJ2-7, with D tentatively TRBD1 (7 bases). The CDR3 is 15 amino acids. V was cut by 4 bases and J by 2 bases, with 16 bases left in between. Germline CDR1 SGHRS, CDR2 YFSETQ. The CDR3 DNA is TGCGCCAGCAGCCCTGGGGGGACAGACCCCTACGAGCAGTACTTC. This encodes CASSPGGTDPYEQYF.

In the case of this clonotype: The junction does not match germline at one end; this may be a read error. DNA of the CDR3: TGTGCCAGCGGCTTAGAGGGGTCCCTCTCCTACGAGCAGTACTTC. Translated, it gives CASGLEGSLSYEQYF. The rearrangement uses TRBV13 and TRBJ2-7; D might be TRBD1 or TRBD2, each matching 5 bases. CDR3 length equals 15 residues. The germline CDR1 and CDR2 sequences are PRHDT and FYEKMQ (reference sequence).

The sample holds many counts of this clonotype. V is TRBV28 and J is TRBJ2-5; D uncertain. Germline V gives CDR1 MDHEN, CDR2 SYDVKM. This CDR3 spans 16 amino acids. V lost 5 bases and J 4 bases, leaving 20 bases between the germline ends. The CDR3: CASSRPLVGHGETQYF. The CDR3 coding sequence is TGTGCCAGCAGTCGCCCATTGGTCGGGCACGGAGAGACCCAGTACTTC.

This clonotype occurred a few times. The V gene is TRBV5-1, the J gene TRBJ2-7, with 9 bases identical to TRBD2. V shed 0 bases and J 5 bases; nucleotides not matched to a gene: 12. The CDR3 consists of 17 residues. CDR1 is SGHRS, CDR2 YFSETQ, per germline. The CDR3 region is CASSLGRERREGHEQYF. In nucleotides, the CDR3 is TGCGCCAGCAGCTTGGGTCGCGAAAGGCGGGAGGGCCACGAGCAGTACTTC.

The chain uses TRBV20-1 and TRBJ2-3; D remains ambiguous. This CDR3 spans 16 amino acids. The germline CDR1 and CDR2 sequences are DFQATT and SNEGSKA (reference sequence). V was shortened by 0 bases and J by 1 base, with 14 bases between the two germline ends. The CDR3 is CSARDPSHWGTDTQYF. The CDR3 region has the DNA TGCAGTGCTAGAGATCCGAGCCACTGGGGCACAGATACGCAGTATTTT.

This clonotype was detected only once. The chain employs TRBV18 and TRBJ2-3; 11 bases fit TRBD2. CDR3 length equals 14 residues. Looked up from germline, CDR1 is KGHSH and CDR2 is LQKENI. With 6 bases clipped from V and 5 bases from J, the junction kept 4 bases outside the gene matches. The CDR3 here is CASSGTSGQDTQYF. The DNA of the CDR3 is TGTGCCAGCTCGGGGACTAGCGGACAAGATACGCAGTATTTT. The entire variable domain, with the rest obtained from reference TRBV18 and TRBJ2-3, is as follows: NAGVMQNPRHLVRRRGQEARLRCSPMKGHSHVYWYRQLPEEGLKFMVYLQKENIIDESGMPKERFSAEFPKEGPSILRIQQVVRGDSAAYFCASSGTSGQDTQYFGPGTRLTVL.

This clonotype has ten or more counts. The chain carries TRBV10-3 and TRBJ2-7, with D possibly TRBD1 on 6 matching bases. V was trimmed by 6 bases and J by 5 bases, leaving 11 bases between them. The CDR3 has 12 amino acids. Germline values: CDR1 ENHRY, CDR2 SYGVKD. The CDR3 bases are TGTGCCATCAGCGGGACAACCCACGAGCAGTACTTC. Translated: CAISGTTHEQYF.

V is TRBV7-9 and J is TRBJ2-7, with D perhaps given as TRBD1 or TRBD2 (5 bases each). Between the trimmed V and J ends, which lost 5 bases and 9 bases, there was a span of 20 bases. This CDR3 is 14 amino acids long. Per germline, CDR1 SEHNR and CDR2 FQNEAQ (reference sequence). The CDR3: CASSSSGTPKGQYF. CDR3 DNA sequence: TGTGCCAGCAGCAGCTCCGGGACGCCGAAAGGGCAGTACTTC.

The chain uses TRBV4-1 and TRBJ1-2, with D possibly matching TRBD1 (6 bases). V gave up 1 base and J gave up 0 bases, with 9 bases separating them. The germline CDR1 and CDR2 sequences are MGHRA and YSYEKL. This CDR3 comprises 15 residues. The CDR3 sequence is CASSQGDKANYGYTF. CDR3 DNA sequence: TGCGCCAGCAGCCAAGGGGACAAAGCTAACTATGGCTACACCTTC.

The table lists this clonotype with a count of one. V and J are TRBV9 and TRBJ1-6; D perhaps matches TRBD1 (5 bases). The CDR3 extends over 14 amino acids. Per germline, CDR1 SGDLS and CDR2 YYNGEE. V was pared by 4 bases and J by 5 bases, with 10 bases between. This CDR3 is CASSSGLDNSPLHF. For the CDR3, the DNA is TGTGCCAGCAGCTCGGGACTGGATAATTCACCCCTCCACTTT.

This clonotype turned up a few times. This chain uses TRBV9 with TRBJ1-2, with 7 positions matching TRBD1. The germline V gene has CDR1 SGDLS and CDR2 YYNGEE. With 0 bases clipped from V and 6 bases from J, the junction kept 14 bases outside the gene matches. The CDR3 runs to 17 residues. The CDR3 DNA follows: TGTGCCAGCAGCGTAGGGGGACAGCTATCTTTAGGGGATGGCTACACCTTC. This codes for CASSVGGQLSLGDGYTF.